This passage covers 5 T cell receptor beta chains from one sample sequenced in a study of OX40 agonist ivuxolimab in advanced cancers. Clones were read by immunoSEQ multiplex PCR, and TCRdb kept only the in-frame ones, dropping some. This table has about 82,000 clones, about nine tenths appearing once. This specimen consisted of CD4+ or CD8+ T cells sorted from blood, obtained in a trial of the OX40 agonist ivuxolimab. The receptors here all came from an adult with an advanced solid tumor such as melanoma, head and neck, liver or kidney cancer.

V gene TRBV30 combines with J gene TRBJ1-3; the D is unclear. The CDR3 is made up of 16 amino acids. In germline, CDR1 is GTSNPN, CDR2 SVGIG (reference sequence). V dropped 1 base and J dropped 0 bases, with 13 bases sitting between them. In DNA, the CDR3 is TGTGCCTGGAGTGAGTGGAAGACCTACTCTGGAAACACCATATATTTT. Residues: CAWSEWKTYSGNTIYF.

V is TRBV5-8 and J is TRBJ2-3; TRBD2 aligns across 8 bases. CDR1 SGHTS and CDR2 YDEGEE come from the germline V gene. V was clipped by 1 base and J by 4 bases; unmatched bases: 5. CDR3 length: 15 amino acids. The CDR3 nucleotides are TGTGCCAGCAGCTTGACAGGACTAGCAGCAGATACGCAGTATTTT. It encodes CASSLTGLAADTQYF.

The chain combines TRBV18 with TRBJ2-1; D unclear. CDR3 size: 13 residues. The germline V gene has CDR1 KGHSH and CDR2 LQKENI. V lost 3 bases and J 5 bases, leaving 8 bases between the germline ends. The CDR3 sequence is CASSPADDNEQFF. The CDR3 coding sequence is TGTGCCAGCTCACCTGCAGACGACAATGAGCAGTTCTTC.

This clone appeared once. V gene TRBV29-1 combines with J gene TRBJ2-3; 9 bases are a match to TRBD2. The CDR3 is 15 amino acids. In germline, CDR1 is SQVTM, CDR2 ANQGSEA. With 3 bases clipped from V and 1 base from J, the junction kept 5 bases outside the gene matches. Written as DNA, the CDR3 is TGCAGCGTTGACGGAGCGGGAGGAGGCACAGATACGCAGTATTTT. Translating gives CSVDGAGGGTDTQYF.

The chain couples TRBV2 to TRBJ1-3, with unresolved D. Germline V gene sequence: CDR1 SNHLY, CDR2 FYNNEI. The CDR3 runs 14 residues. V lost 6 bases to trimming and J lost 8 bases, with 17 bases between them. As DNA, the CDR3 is TGTGCCAGCAGGGAGAACTCCCTCATTGACACCATATATTTT. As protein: CASRENSLIDTIYF. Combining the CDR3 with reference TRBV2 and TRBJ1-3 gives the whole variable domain EPEVTQTPSHQVTQMGQEVILRCVPISNHLYFYWYRQILGQKVEFLVSFYNNEISEKSEIFDDQFSVERPDGSNFTLKIRSTKLEDSAMYFCASRENSLIDTIYFGEGSWLTVV.